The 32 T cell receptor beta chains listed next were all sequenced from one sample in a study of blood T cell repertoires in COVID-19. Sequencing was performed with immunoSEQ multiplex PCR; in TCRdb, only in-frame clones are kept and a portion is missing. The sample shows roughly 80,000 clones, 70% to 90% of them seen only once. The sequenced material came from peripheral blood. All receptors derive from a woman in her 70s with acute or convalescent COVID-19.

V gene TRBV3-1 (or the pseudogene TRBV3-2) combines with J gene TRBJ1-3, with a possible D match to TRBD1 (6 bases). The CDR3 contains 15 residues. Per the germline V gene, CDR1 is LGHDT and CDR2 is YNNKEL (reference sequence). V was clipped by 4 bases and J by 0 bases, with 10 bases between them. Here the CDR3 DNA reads TGTGCCAGCAGCCCGAGGACAGTCTCTGGAAACACCATATATTTT. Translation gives CASSPRTVSGNTIYF.

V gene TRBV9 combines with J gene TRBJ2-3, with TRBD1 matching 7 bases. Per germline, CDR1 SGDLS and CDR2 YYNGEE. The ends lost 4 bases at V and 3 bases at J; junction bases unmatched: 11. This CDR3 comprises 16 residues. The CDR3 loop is CASSPSRGWETDTQYF. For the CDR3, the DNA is TGTGCCAGCAGCCCAAGCAGGGGGTGGGAAACAGATACGCAGTATTTT.

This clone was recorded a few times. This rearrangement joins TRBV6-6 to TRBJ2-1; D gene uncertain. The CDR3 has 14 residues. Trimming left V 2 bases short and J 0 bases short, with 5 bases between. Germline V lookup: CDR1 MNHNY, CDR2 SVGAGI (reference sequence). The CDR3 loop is CASSYPSSYNEQFF. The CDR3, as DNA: TGTGCCAGCAGTTACCCGAGCTCCTACAATGAGCAGTTCTTC.

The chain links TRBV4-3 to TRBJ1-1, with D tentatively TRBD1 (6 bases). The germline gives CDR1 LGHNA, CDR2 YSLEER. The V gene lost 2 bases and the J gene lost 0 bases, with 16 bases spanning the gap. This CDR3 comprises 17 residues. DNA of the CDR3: TGCGCCAGCAGCCAACAATCCTCAGGGGTCTTGAACACTGAAGCTTTCTTT. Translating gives CASSQQSSGVLNTEAFF.

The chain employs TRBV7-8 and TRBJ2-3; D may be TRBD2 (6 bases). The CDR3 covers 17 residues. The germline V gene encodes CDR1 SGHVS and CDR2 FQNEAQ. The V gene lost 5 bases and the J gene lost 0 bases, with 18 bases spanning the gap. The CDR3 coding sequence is TGTGCCAGCAGCGTCGGGCCCCTAGCGAAGAGCACAGATACGCAGTATTTT. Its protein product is CASSVGPLAKSTDTQYF.

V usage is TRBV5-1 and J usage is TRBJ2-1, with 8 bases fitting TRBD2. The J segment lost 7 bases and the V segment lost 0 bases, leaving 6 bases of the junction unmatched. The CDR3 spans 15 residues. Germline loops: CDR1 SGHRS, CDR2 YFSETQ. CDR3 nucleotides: TGCGCCAGCAGCTTGGGTGGGACTAGGGGGAATGAGCAGTTCTTC. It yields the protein CASSLGGTRGNEQFF.

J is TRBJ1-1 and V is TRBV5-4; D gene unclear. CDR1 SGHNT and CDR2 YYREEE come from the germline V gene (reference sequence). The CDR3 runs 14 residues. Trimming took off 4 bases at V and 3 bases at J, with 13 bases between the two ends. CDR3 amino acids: CASSTVLRDTEAFF. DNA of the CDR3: TGTGCCAGCAGCACCGTCCTGCGGGACACTGAAGCTTTCTTT.

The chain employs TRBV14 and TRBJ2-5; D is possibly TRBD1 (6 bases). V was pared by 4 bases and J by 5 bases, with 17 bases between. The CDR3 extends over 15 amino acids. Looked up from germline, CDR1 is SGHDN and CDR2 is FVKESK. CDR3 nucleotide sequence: TGTGCCAGCAGCCCCCGGACAGCTTTCCTGGAGACCCAGTACTTC. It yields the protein CASSPRTAFLETQYF.

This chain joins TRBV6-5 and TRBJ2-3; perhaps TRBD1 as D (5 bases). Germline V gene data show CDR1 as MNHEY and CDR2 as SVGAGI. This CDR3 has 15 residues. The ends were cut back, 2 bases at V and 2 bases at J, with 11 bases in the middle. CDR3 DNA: TGTGCCAGCAGTTACGGGGCGGTGAACACAGATACGCAGTATTTT. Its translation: CASSYGAVNTDTQYF.

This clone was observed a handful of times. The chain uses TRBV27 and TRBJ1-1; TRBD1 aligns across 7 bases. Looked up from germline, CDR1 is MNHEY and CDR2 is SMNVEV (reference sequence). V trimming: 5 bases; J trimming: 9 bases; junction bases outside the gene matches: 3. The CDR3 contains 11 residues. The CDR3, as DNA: TGTGCCAGCAGTACAGGGGATCAAGCTTTCTTT. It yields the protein CASSTGDQAFF.

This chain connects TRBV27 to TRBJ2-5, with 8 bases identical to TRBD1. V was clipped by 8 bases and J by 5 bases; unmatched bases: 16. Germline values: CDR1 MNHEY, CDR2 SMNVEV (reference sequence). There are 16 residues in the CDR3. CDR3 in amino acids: CASLPETGGKGETQYF. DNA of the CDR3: TGTGCCAGCCTCCCCGAAACAGGGGGGAAAGGGGAGACCCAGTACTTC.

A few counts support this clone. CDR3 in DNA: TGTGCCAGCAGCTTAGCTTGGCTAGCGGAGAACACCGGGGAGCTGTTTTTT. Encoded protein: CASSLAWLAENTGELFF. This chain connects TRBV7-9 to TRBJ2-2, with 7 bases lining up with TRBD2. From germline, CDR1 is SEHNR and CDR2 FQNEAQ (reference sequence). With 0 bases clipped from V and 1 base from J, the junction kept 5 bases outside the gene matches. The CDR3 length is 17 residues.

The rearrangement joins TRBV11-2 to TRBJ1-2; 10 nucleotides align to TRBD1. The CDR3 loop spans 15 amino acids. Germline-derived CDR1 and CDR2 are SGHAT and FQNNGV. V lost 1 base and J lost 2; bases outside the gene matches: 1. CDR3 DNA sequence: TGTGCCAGCAGCTTAGGGACAGGGGGGAACTATGGCTACACCTTC. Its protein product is CASSLGTGGNYGYTF.

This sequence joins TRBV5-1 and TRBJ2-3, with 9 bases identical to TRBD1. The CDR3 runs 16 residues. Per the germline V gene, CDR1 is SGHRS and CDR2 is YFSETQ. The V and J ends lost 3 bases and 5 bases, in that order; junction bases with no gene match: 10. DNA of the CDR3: TGCGCCAGCAGCTCACAGGGGGCAGGGGTTGTAGATACGCAGTATTTT. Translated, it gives CASSSQGAGVVDTQYF.

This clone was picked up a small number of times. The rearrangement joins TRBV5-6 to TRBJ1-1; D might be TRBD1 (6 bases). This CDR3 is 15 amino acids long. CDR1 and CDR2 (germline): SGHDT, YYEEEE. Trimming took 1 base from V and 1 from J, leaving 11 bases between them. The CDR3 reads CASSLLHRENTEAFF. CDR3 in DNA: TGTGCCAGCAGCTTGTTACACAGGGAGAACACTGAAGCTTTCTTT. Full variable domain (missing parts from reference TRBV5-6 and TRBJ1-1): DAGVTQSPTHLIKTRGQQVTLRCSPKSGHDTVSWYQQALGQGPQFIFQYYEEEERQRGNFPDRFSGHQFPNYSSELNVNALLLGDSALYLCASSLLHRENTEAFFGQGTRLTVV.

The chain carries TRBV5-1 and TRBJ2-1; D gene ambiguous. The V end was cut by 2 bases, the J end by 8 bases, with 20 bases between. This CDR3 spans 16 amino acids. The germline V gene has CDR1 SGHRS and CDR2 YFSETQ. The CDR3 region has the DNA TGCGCCAGCAGCTTTAAACCGGGTCTCGGTGGCGATGAGCAGTTCTTC. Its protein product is CASSFKPGLGGDEQFF.

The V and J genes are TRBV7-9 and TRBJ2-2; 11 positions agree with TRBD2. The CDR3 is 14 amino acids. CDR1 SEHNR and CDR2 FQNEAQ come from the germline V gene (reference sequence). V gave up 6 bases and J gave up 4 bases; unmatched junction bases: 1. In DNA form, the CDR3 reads TGTGCCAGCAGTAGCGGGGGGGCCACCGGGGAGCTGTTTTTT. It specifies CASSSGGATGELFF.

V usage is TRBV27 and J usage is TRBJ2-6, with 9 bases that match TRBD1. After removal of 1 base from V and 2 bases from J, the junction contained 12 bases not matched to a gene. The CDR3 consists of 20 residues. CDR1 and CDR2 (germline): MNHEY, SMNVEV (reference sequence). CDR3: CASSLYSWWGQGTGANVLTF. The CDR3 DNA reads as TGTGCCAGCAGTTTATATAGTTGGTGGGGACAGGGCACTGGGGCCAACGTCCTGACTTTC. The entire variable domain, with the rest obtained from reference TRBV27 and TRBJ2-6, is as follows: EAQVTQNPRYLITVTGKKLTVTCSQNMNHEYMSWYRQDPGLGLRQIYYSMNVEVTDKGDVPEGYKVSRKEKRNFPLILESPSPNQTSLYFCASSLYSWWGQGTGANVLTFGAGSRLTVL.

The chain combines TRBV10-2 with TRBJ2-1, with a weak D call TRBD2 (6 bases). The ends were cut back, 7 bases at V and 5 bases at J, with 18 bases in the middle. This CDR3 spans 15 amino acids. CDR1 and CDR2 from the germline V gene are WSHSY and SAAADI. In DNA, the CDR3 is TGCGCCAGCACCGCGCTCGGGGGTGGCCACAATGAGCAGTTCTTC. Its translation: CASTALGGGHNEQFF.

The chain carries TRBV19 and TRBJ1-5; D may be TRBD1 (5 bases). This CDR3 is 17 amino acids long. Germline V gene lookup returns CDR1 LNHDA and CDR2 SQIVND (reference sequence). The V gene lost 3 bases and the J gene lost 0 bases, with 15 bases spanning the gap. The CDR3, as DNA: TGTGCCAGTAGTATTAGGCAGGGTGGTTATAGCAATCAGCCCCAGCATTTT. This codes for CASSIRQGGYSNQPQHF.

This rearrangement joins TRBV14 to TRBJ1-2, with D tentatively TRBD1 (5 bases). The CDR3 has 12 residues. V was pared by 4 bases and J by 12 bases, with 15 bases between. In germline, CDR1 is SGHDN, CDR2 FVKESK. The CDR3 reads CASSLSGQGHTF. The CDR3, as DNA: TGTGCCAGCAGCCTAAGTGGGCAGGGTCACACCTTC.

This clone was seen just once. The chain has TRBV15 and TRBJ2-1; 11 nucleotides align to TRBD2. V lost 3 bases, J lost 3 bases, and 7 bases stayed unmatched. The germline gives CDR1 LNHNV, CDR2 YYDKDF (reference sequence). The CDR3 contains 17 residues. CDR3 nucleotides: TGTGCCACCAGCAGGCCCTTAGCGGGAGGGGGCTACAATGAGCAGTTCTTC. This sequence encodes CATSRPLAGGGYNEQFF.

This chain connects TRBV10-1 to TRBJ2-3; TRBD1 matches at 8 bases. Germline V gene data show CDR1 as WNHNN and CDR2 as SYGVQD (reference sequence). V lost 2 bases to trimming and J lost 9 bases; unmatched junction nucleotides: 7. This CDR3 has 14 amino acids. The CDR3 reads CASSEPGQVQTQYF. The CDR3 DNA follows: TGCGCCAGCAGTGAGCCGGGACAGGTCCAAACGCAGTATTTT.

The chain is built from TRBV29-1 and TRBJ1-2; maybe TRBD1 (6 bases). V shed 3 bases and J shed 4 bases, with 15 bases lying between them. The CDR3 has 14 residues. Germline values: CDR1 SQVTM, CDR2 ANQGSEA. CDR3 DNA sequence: TGCAGCGTTGAGTCTTTGGACAGCTTCTATGGCTACACCTTC. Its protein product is CSVESLDSFYGYTF.

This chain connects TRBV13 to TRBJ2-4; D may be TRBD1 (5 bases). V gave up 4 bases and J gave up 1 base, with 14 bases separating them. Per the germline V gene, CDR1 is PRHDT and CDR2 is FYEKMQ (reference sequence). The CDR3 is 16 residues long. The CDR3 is CASSSRQGIAKNIQYF. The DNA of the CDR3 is TGTGCCAGCAGCTCACGGCAGGGTATCGCCAAAAACATTCAGTACTTC.

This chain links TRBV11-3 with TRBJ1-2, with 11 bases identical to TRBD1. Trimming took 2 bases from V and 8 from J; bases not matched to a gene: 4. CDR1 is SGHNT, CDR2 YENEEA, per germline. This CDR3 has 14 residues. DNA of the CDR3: TGTGCCAGCAGCTTAACCGGACAGGGGGCAGGCTACACCTTC. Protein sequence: CASSLTGQGAGYTF.

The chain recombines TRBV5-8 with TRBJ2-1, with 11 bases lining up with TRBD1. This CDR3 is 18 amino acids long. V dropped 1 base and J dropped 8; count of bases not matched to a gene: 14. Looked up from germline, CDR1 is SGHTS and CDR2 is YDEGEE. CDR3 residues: CASSLTRDRGNLNDEQFF. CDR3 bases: TGTGCCAGCAGCTTGACTAGGGACAGGGGGAATCTTAACGATGAGCAGTTCTTC.

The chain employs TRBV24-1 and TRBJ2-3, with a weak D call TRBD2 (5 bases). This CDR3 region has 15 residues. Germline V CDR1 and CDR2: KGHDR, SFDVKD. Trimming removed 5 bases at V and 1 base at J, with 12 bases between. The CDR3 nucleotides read TGTGCCACCAGTGGAGGGCGGCGGGGCACAGATACGCAGTATTTT. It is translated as CATSGGRRGTDTQYF.

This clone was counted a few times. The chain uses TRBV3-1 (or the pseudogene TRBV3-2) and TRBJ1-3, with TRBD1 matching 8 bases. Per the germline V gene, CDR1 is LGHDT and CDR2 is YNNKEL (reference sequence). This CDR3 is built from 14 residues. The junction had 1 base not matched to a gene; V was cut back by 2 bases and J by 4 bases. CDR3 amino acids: CASSQQGAGNTIYF. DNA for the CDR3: TGTGCCAGCAGCCAACAGGGGGCCGGAAACACCATATATTTT.

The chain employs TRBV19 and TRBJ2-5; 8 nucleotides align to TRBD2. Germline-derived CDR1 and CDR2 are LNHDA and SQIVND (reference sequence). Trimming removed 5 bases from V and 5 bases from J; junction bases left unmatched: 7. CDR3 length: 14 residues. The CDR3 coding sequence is TGTGCCAGTAGTGGAGCGGGGGTCACTGAGACCCAGTACTTC. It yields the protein CASSGAGVTETQYF.

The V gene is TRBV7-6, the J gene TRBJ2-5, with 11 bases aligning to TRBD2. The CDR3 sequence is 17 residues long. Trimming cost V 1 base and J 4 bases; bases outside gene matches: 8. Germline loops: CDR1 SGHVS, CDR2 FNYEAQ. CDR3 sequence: CASSLGTSGGFPETQYF. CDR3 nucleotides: TGTGCCAGCAGCTTAGGTACTAGCGGGGGCTTCCCAGAGACCCAGTACTTC. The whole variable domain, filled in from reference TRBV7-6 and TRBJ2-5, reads GAGVSQSPRYKVTKRGQDVALRCDPISGHVSLYWYRQALGQGPEFLTYFNYEAQQDKSGLPNDRFSAERPEGSISTLTIQRTEQRDSAMYRCASSLGTSGGFPETQYFGPGTRLLVL.

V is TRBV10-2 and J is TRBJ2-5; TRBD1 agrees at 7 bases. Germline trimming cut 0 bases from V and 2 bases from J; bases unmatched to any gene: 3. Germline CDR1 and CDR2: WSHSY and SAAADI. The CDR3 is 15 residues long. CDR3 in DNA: TGCGCCAGCAGTGAGTCGGGCAGGGGGCAAGAGACCCAGTACTTC. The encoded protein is CASSESGRGQETQYF.